One sample yielded the 20 T cell receptor beta chains listed below, sequenced in a study of T cells in Graves' hyperthyroidism and ophthalmopathy. RNA transcripts served as the template for amplifying TCR beta CDR3 regions. The HTBI primer set was used in a first-round RT-PCR of the TCR CDR3. TCRdb processed the multiplex PCR reads anew with MiXCR; each CDR3 protein has one entry. The sample holds around 570,000 distinct CDR3 sequences, 15% to 20% seen once. The sequenced sample was blood. The receptors originated from a man aged 35 to 55 with Graves' ophthalmopathy.

This clonotype came up many times. The V and J genes are TRBV11-3 and TRBJ2-5; D not certain. The germline CDR1 and CDR2 sequences are SGHNT and YENEEA. The CDR3 length is 16 residues. V lost 1 base and J 2 bases, leaving 14 bases between the germline ends. This CDR3 is CASSLGRARTQETQYF. DNA of the CDR3: TGTGCCAGCAGCTTAGGTCGGGCTCGCACTCAAGAGACCCAGTACTTC.

The gene calls are TRBV6-5 and TRBJ1-1; the match to TRBD1 covers 8 bases. CDR3 length: 13 amino acids. Germline V gene sequence: CDR1 MNHEY, CDR2 SVGAGI. The junction had 3 bases not matched to a gene; V was cut back by 3 bases and J by 6 bases. In nucleotides, the CDR3 is TGTGCCAGCAGTTATCCGACAGGGGCTGAAGCTTTCTTT. This encodes CASSYPTGAEAFF.

The DNA of the CDR3 is TGTGCCAGCAGTGGAGCAGGTGGGCCTAGCACAGATACGCAGTATTTT. Residues: CASSGAGGPSTDTQYF. This chain links TRBV6-1 with TRBJ2-3; D call uncertain. The CDR3 sequence is 16 residues long. CDR1 is MNHNS, CDR2 SASEGT, per germline. V was trimmed by 4 bases and J by 0 bases, leaving 14 bases between them.

This clonotype occurred many times. The chain links TRBV7-8 to TRBJ2-1; TRBD2 matches at 7 bases. V trimming: 5 bases; J trimming: 6 bases; junction bases outside the gene matches: 13. The CDR3 covers 16 residues. The V gene's germline CDR1 is SGHVS and CDR2 FQNEAQ. In DNA form, the CDR3 reads TGTGCCAGCAGCCCGAACCCAGCCGGGACTACCAATGAGCAGTTCTTC. Translation gives CASSPNPAGTTNEQFF.

The chain is built from TRBV2 and TRBJ1-5, with D perhaps TRBD1 (5 bases). The CDR3 covers 14 residues. Trimming removed 3 bases at V and 9 bases at J, with 15 bases between. CDR1 is SNHLY, CDR2 FYNNEI, per germline. This CDR3 is CASSEETAIRPQHF. The DNA of the CDR3 is TGTGCCAGCAGTGAGGAGACAGCGATAAGGCCCCAGCATTTT. Together with reference TRBV2 and TRBJ1-5, the CDR3 gives the full variable domain: EPEVTQTPSHQVTQMGQEVILRCVPISNHLYFYWYRQILGQKVEFLVSFYNNEISEKSEIFDDQFSVERPDGSNFTLKIRSTKLEDSAMYFCASSEETAIRPQHFGDGTRLSIL.

The chain is built from TRBV3-1 and TRBJ1-3; TRBD1 matches at 8 bases. The germline V gene encodes CDR1 LGHDT and CDR2 YNNKEL (reference sequence). Trimming took 1 base from V and 2 from J; bases not matched to a gene: 4. The CDR3 extends over 16 amino acids. The CDR3 DNA follows: TGTGCCAGCAGCCAAGTCAGGGGGCTCGCTGGAAACACCATATATTTT. Translated, it gives CASSQVRGLAGNTIYF.

V gene TRBV12-3 or TRBV12-4 combines with J gene TRBJ1-2; D ambiguous. V lost 4 bases and J 5 bases, leaving 8 bases between the germline ends. This CDR3 has 12 residues. CDR3: CASSYSLYGYTF. DNA of the CDR3: TGTGCCAGCAGTTACTCTCTTTATGGCTACACCTTC.

This clonotype showed up many times. The chain uses TRBV7-2 and TRBJ1-1; D is possibly TRBD1 (6 bases). Germline V CDR1 and CDR2: SGHTA, FQGNSA. V was clipped by 5 bases and J by 11 bases, with 15 bases between them. The CDR3 totals 12 residues. CDR3 coding DNA: TGTGCCAGCAGCCATGGGGGGCGCCAGGCTTTCTTT. As protein: CASSHGGRQAFF.

The rearrangement uses TRBV19 and TRBJ2-2; D is ambiguous. Germline CDR1 and CDR2: LNHDA and SQIVND (reference sequence). V lost 8 bases and J 4 bases, leaving 11 bases between the germline ends. This CDR3 contains 13 residues. CDR3: CASLGRGTGELFF. CDR3 DNA sequence: TGTGCCAGTCTGGGTCGTGGCACCGGGGAGCTGTTTTTT.

This clonotype was detected only a few times. This chain links TRBV4-3 with TRBJ2-3; D is unclear. This CDR3 contains 15 residues. Trimming took 1 base from V and 0 from J, leaving 8 bases between them. CDR1 and CDR2 from the germline V gene are LGHNA and YSLEER. CDR3 loop: CASSQVSDSTDTQYF. The CDR3 coding sequence is TGCGCCAGCAGCCAAGTAAGCGATAGCACAGATACGCAGTATTTT.

The chain uses TRBV20-1 and TRBJ1-2; D gene uncertain. The CDR3 has 13 amino acids. Looked up from germline, CDR1 is DFQATT and CDR2 is SNEGSKA (reference sequence). CDR3 DNA sequence: TGCAATGCAAGCGCAGAGGGAAACTATGGCTACACCTTC. This codes for CNASAEGNYGYTF.

This chain connects TRBV18 to TRBJ2-7; tentatively, D is TRBD2 (6 bases). V was cut by 3 bases and J by 0 bases, with 15 bases left in between. The CDR3 is 16 residues long. Germline V gives CDR1 KGHSH, CDR2 LQKENI. The CDR3 bases are TGTGCCAGCTCACCGGTTAGCGGACGAGACTCCTACGAGCAGTACTTC. Its protein is CASSPVSGRDSYEQYF.

The CDR3 spells CSAIPGADTQYF. CDR3 DNA: TGCAGTGCTATCCCGGGGGCCGATACGCAGTATTTT. This chain uses TRBV20-1 with TRBJ2-3; perhaps D is TRBD1 or TRBD2 (6 bases each). Germline V gives CDR1 DFQATT, CDR2 SNEGSKA (reference sequence). The ends were cut back, 4 bases at V and 6 bases at J, with 11 bases in the middle. This CDR3 contains 12 residues.

This clonotype was detected a few times. This chain joins TRBV25-1 and TRBJ2-3; D possibly corresponds to TRBD2 (5 bases). V gave up 2 bases and J gave up 6 bases, with 12 bases separating them. This CDR3 region has 14 residues. CDR1 MGHDK and CDR2 SYGVNS come from the germline V gene. This CDR3 is CASSEAGNLDTQYF. The CDR3 bases are TGTGCCAGCAGTGAAGCGGGTAATTTGGATACGCAGTATTTT. The complete variable domain, with remaining parts taken from reference TRBV25-1 and TRBJ2-3, reads EADIYQTPRYLVIGTGKKITLECSQTMGHDKMYWYQQDPGMELHLIHYSYGVNSTEKGDLSSESTVSRIRTEHFPLTLESARPSHTSQYLCASSEAGNLDTQYFGPGTRLTVL.

This clonotype was seen at least ten times. CDR3 nucleotides: TGTGCCTGGAGGAGCCGGGACAGGATCTCTGGAAACACCATATATTTT. It yields the protein CAWRSRDRISGNTIYF. The chain uses TRBV30 and TRBJ1-3, with 8 bases lining up with TRBD1. V shed 3 bases, J shed 0 bases, and the junction held 7 bases outside the gene matches. The CDR3 sequence is 16 residues long. Germline values: CDR1 GTSNPN, CDR2 SVGIG (reference sequence).

The gene calls are TRBV4-3 and TRBJ1-4, with no clear D. V was pared by 0 bases and J by 2 bases, with 10 bases between. This CDR3 spans 16 amino acids. Germline V gene lookup returns CDR1 LGHNA and CDR2 YSLEER. The CDR3 region has the DNA TGCGCCAGCAGCCAAGATGTGTGGCCCACTAATGAAAAACTGTTTTTT. Amino acids: CASSQDVWPTNEKLFF.

This clonotype was detected a few times. This may come from a read error, since a much larger clone is one base off. This chain connects TRBV9 to TRBJ1-1; no definite D call. Germline V lookup: CDR1 SGDLS, CDR2 YYNGEE. The CDR3 is 13 amino acids. The V and J ends lost 0 bases and 1 base respectively, with 4 bases between them. The CDR3 bases are TGTGCCAGCAGCGTAGCACCGAACACTGAAGCTTTCTTT. Amino acids: CASSVAPNTEAFF.

The sample holds a few counts of this clonotype. V is TRBV4-2 and J is TRBJ2-2, with D hard to call. The CDR3 consists of 14 residues. V dropped 7 bases and J dropped 0 bases, with 9 bases sitting between them. The germline gives CDR1 LGHNA, CDR2 YNFKEQ. CDR3 in amino acids: CASTAQANTGELFF. For the CDR3, the DNA is TGTGCCAGCACCGCACAAGCGAACACCGGGGAGCTGTTTTTT.

The CDR3 DNA reads TGTGCCAGCAGTGGACTAGGCGGGACCTACGAGCAGTACTTC. Protein: CASSGLGGTYEQYF. The chain links TRBV2 to TRBJ2-7, with D possibly matching TRBD2 (6 bases). Germline CDR1 is SNHLY and CDR2 is FYNNEI. This CDR3 contains 14 residues. The germline V and J ends were trimmed by 4 bases and 2 bases, with 12 bases remaining between them.

The sample holds a few counts of this clonotype. The V gene is TRBV28, the J gene TRBJ2-5, with 13 nucleotides matching TRBD2. V lost 4 bases and J lost 9; bases outside the gene matches: 5. Germline V CDR1 and CDR2: MDHEN, SYDVKM. This CDR3 is 14 amino acids long. CDR3 in DNA: TGTGCCAGCAGTTGGGGGACTAGCGGGGCGGCCCAGTACTTC. Translation: CASSWGTSGAAQYF.